This T cell receptor beta chain was documented in a study of CD8+CD57+ T cells in acquired aplastic anemia. About the research overall: Quantities of DNA derived from sorted CD4+ and CD8+ cells averaged approximately 3 ug. Study-wide results and limits: Found in both controls and patients were twenty-nine CD8+ CDR3 sequences.

Between the trimmed V and J ends, which lost 5 bases and 0 bases, there was a span of 16 bases. This CDR3 comprises 15 residues. Per germline, CDR1 DFQATT and CDR2 SNEGSKA (reference sequence). This clonotype has a count of ten or more. The antigen remains unidentified. Patients included in sequencing had previously demonstrated CD8+CD57+ cell expansion by flow cytometry. Untreated patients provided the blood samples, with no therapy given before sampling. Genomic DNA, serving as template, underwent TCR beta VDJ and CDR3 profiling. TCRdb used MiXCR to reprocess the reads, holding one entry per CDR3 protein. The data hold approximately 160,000 distinct CDR3 sequences, with around half observed a single time.

The chain combines TRBV20-1 with TRBJ1-2; no clear D. This clonotype was obtained from a human donor with aplastic anemia. Material: sorted CD4+, CD8+, or CD8+CD57+ T cells (not recorded which) from PBMCs. The CDR3 nucleotides are TGCAGTGCTCCCCCCCGTGGAGGGTCTAACTATGGCTACACCTTC. It is translated as CSAPPRGGSNYGYTF.